These 4 T cell receptor beta chains were sequenced from one sample in a study of cytomegalovirus exposure and HLA in healthy donors. The study ran its PCR with 60 Vbeta and 13 Jbeta primers. Sequencing was performed with immunoSEQ multiplex PCR; in TCRdb, only in-frame clones are kept and a portion is missing. The sample records 180,000 or so clones, 82% being singletons. Sequencing used PBMCs. The receptors come from a man aged 40-55 years in good health and CMV-seronegative.

The rearrangement joins TRBV7-8 to TRBJ1-1; D might be TRBD1 (6 bases). The CDR3 spans 13 residues. V was clipped by 4 bases and J by 6 bases, with 12 bases between them. Germline V gives CDR1 SGHVS, CDR2 FQNEAQ. CDR3 protein: CASSSQGYAEAFF. CDR3 nucleotide sequence: TGTGCCAGCAGCTCACAGGGATACGCTGAAGCTTTCTTT.

The chain joins TRBV6-5 to TRBJ2-2; D is possibly TRBD2 (5 bases). Germline values: CDR1 MNHEY, CDR2 SVGAGI. The CDR3 is 15 residues long. V lost 7 bases and J 1 base, leaving 13 bases between the germline ends. CDR3 amino acids: CASTAGGLNTGELFF. The CDR3 DNA reads as TGTGCCAGCACCGCTGGAGGCTTGAACACCGGGGAGCTGTTTTTT.

This clone was recorded a few times. In DNA form, the CDR3 reads TGTGCCAGTGAGAATTCCTTGAACACTGAAGCTTTCTTT. Translated, it gives CASENSLNTEAFF. The chain employs TRBV19 and TRBJ1-1; D gene unclear. The V gene lost 8 bases and the J gene lost 0 bases, with 10 bases spanning the gap. The CDR3 consists of 13 residues. Germline V CDR1 and CDR2: LNHDA, SQIVND (reference sequence).

This clone was observed a single time. V and J are TRBV2 and TRBJ1-1; no clear D. There are 14 residues in the CDR3. Germline V gene sequence: CDR1 SNHLY, CDR2 FYNNEI. V lost 7 bases and J 4 bases, leaving 16 bases between the germline ends. CDR3 sequence reads: CASNLRLTGTEAFF. In DNA form, the CDR3 reads TGTGCCAGCAATCTAAGGTTAACGGGCACTGAAGCTTTCTTT.